Following are 14 T cell receptor beta chains from one sample sequenced in a study of spatial heterogeneity in lung cancer. Time point here: sample taken at primary tumor resection. Tumor, nontumor lung or frozen PBMC supplied whole RNA that was sequenced unsorted. TCRdb analysed the 5' RACE reads with MiXCR anew, one entry per CDR3 protein. Found here are 45,000 to 55,000 distinct CDR3 sequences, under 6% of them singletons; the top ten hold around 10%. The sample was PBMCs, taken at surgery. These receptors all stem from a male donor with early-stage non-small cell lung cancer.

This clonotype was detected ten times or more. V usage is TRBV6-1 and J usage is TRBJ1-1, with D unclear. The CDR3 runs 13 residues. The V gene lost 8 bases and the J gene lost 5 bases, with 15 bases spanning the gap. Germline CDR1 is MNHNS and CDR2 is SASEGT. DNA of the CDR3: TGTGCCAGCGGCGAGATGGTAGTGACTGAAGCTTTCTTT. It codes for CASGEMVVTEAFF.

This clonotype was detected ten times or more. The V gene is TRBV4-1, the J gene TRBJ2-2; 8 positions match TRBD2. V was clipped by 0 bases and J by 2 bases; unmatched bases: 2. Germline CDR1 is MGHRA and CDR2 is YSYEKL. The CDR3 length is 16 residues. The CDR3, as DNA: TGCGCCAGCAGCCAAGAACTAGCGGCAAACACCGGGGAGCTGTTTTTT. It specifies CASSQELAANTGELFF.

This clonotype appeared many times. The CDR3 DNA reads as TGCGCCAGCAGCTCAGCACAGGGGGCTCGGAACACTGAAGCTTTCTTT. Its translation: CASSSAQGARNTEAFF. The chain joins TRBV5-1 to TRBJ1-1; 9 bases map to TRBD1. With V trimmed by 3 bases and J by 1 base, 7 bases remained unmatched. This CDR3 region has 16 residues. CDR1 is SGHRS, CDR2 YFSETQ, per germline.

This clonotype has ten or more counts. The chain has TRBV5-1 and TRBJ2-4; unclear D gene. Germline lookup yields CDR1 SGHRS and CDR2 YFSETQ. The CDR3 consists of 13 residues. Trimming cost V 4 bases and J 6 bases, with 11 bases left between them. The DNA for the CDR3 is TGCGCCAGCAGCCCCCCCGCGGTAAACATTCAGTACTTC. It codes for CASSPPAVNIQYF.

This clonotype was counted many times. V gene TRBV20-1 combines with J gene TRBJ2-1; TRBD2 aligns across 12 bases. The germline V gene has CDR1 DFQATT and CDR2 SNEGSKA (reference sequence). With 1 base clipped from V and 4 bases from J, the junction kept 5 bases outside the gene matches. The CDR3 has 16 residues. CDR3 region: CSARAATSGGYNEQFF. CDR3 DNA sequence: TGCAGTGCTAGAGCGGCGACTAGCGGGGGTTACAATGAGCAGTTCTTC.

This clonotype was counted at least ten times. The chain combines TRBV5-1 with TRBJ2-7, with D possibly matching TRBD1 (9 bases). Trimming took off 3 bases at V and 5 bases at J, with 18 bases between the two ends. There are 15 residues in the CDR3. The germline gives CDR1 SGHRS, CDR2 YFSETQ. The CDR3 here is CASSSGGTGRNEQYF. CDR3 nucleotides: TGCGCCAGCAGCTCGGGAGGGACAGGGAGAAACGAGCAGTACTTC.

This clonotype was found many times. The chain couples TRBV11-2 to TRBJ2-2; no reliable D call. The germline V and J ends were trimmed by 1 base and 4 bases, with 13 bases remaining between them. The CDR3 covers 16 residues. Germline lookup yields CDR1 SGHAT and CDR2 FQNNGV. As DNA, the CDR3 is TGTGCCAGCAGCTTAGTTTTTGGGGTCGGCACCGGGGAGCTGTTTTTT. It is translated as CASSLVFGVGTGELFF.

This clonotype was found many times. The chain recombines TRBV5-1 with TRBJ2-6, with D possibly called TRBD1 or TRBD2 (5 bases each). Trimming left V 6 bases short and J 2 bases short, with 15 bases between. CDR3 length: 16 residues. Per the germline V gene, CDR1 is SGHRS and CDR2 is YFSETQ. CDR3 nucleotides: TGCGCCAGCAATGAGGGACCCCACACTGGGGCCAACGTCCTGACTTTC. Amino acids: CASNEGPHTGANVLTF.

The table lists this clonotype with many counts. V and J are TRBV4-1 and TRBJ2-2; D gene uncertain. V lost 2 bases and J lost 7, with 5 bases in between. CDR3 length: 12 amino acids. The germline CDR1 and CDR2 sequences are MGHRA and YSYEKL. CDR3 residues: CASSQIGGELFF. CDR3 nucleotide sequence: TGCGCCAGCAGCCAAATTGGCGGGGAGCTGTTTTTT.

This clonotype was recorded many times. This chain joins TRBV10-3 and TRBJ1-5; the D is unclear. Germline CDR1 reads ENHRY; CDR2 reads SYGVKD. The CDR3 is 14 residues long. V lost 9 bases to trimming and J lost 5 bases, with 17 bases between them. The DNA for the CDR3 is TGTGCCATTTCAAAAGGGCAGGCGGATCAGCCCCAGCATTTT. The encoded protein is CAISKGQADQPQHF.

This clonotype was recorded many times. The chain employs TRBV7-9 and TRBJ2-1; D is perhaps TRBD1 or TRBD2 (6 bases each). The CDR3 runs to 19 residues. Germline loops: CDR1 SEHNR, CDR2 FQNEAQ (reference sequence). Deletions cut 0 bases from V and 0 bases from J, with 18 bases between. CDR3 sequence reads: CASSLAIEGGSISYNEQFF. CDR3 in DNA: TGTGCCAGCAGCTTAGCGATTGAGGGGGGTTCGATCTCCTACAATGAGCAGTTCTTC.

This clonotype has ten or more counts. The V and J genes are TRBV7-9 and TRBJ2-1; D is undetermined. In germline, CDR1 is SEHNR, CDR2 FQNEAQ (reference sequence). The CDR3 consists of 16 residues. Trimming cost V 10 bases and J 10 bases, with 29 bases left between them. Written as DNA, the CDR3 is TGTGCCACCACGACTCCGGGCCCCAGGTTCGGCACCGAGCAGTTCTTC. As protein: CATTTPGPRFGTEQFF.

This clonotype occurred many times. The chain combines TRBV28 with TRBJ2-7; no firm D call. V lost 10 bases and J lost 0, with 16 bases in between. Germline CDR1 and CDR2: MDHEN and SYDVKM. The CDR3 contains 14 residues. CDR3 in amino acids: CATAPRTYSYEQYF. DNA for the CDR3: TGTGCCACCGCCCCTCGGACGTACTCCTACGAGCAGTACTTC. Complete variable domain (other parts from reference TRBV28 and TRBJ2-7): DVKVTQSSRYLVKRTGEKVFLECVQDMDHENMFWYRQDPGLGLRLIYFSYDVKMKEKGDIPEGYSVSREKKERFSLILESASTNQTSMYLCATAPRTYSYEQYFGPGTRLTVT.

This clonotype has at least ten counts. The J gene is TRBJ1-1, the V gene TRBV11-2; D uncertain. CDR3 length: 15 residues. V was pared by 2 bases and J by 4 bases, with 14 bases between. Looked up from germline, CDR1 is SGHAT and CDR2 is FQNNGV. The CDR3 nucleotides are TGTGCCAGCAGCTTATCTTTCTTGGAACCCACTGAAGCTTTCTTT. It translates to CASSLSFLEPTEAFF.